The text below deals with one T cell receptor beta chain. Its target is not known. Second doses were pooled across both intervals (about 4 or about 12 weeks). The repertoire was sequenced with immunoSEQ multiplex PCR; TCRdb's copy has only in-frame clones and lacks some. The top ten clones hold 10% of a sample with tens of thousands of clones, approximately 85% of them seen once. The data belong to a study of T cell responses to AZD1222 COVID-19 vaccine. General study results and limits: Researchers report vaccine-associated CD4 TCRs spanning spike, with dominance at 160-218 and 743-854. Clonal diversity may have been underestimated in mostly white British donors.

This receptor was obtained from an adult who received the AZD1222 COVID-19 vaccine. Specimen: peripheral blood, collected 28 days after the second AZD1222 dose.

This chain's CDR3 is CASSIGGFGNYGYTF. CDR3 nucleotides: TGTGCCAGTAGTATAGGAGGGTTCGGAAACTATGGCTACACCTTC. The rearrangement links TRBV19 to TRBJ1-2, with D unresolved. V shed 1 base and J shed 2 bases, with 11 bases lying between them. The V gene's germline CDR1 is LNHDA and CDR2 SQIVND (reference sequence). The CDR3 loop spans 15 amino acids.